These T cell receptor beta chains were read from a single sample in a study of cytomegalovirus exposure and HLA in healthy donors. Sequencing used immunoSEQ multiplex PCR; TCRdb keeps in-frame clones, though not all of them. The sample carries over 200,000 clones, approximately 88% recorded once. Sequencing was performed on PBMCs. These receptor sequences come from a woman younger than 45 in good health and CMV-seropositive. CDR3s leave out the opening cysteine and the closing phenylalanine or tryptophan. Each record gives: V gene, J gene, CDR3 protein.

>TRBV4-1|TRBJ2-1
ASSQPRDRTLYNEQF
>TRBV15|TRBJ1-1
ATSRGRTEAF
>TRBV28|TRBJ2-7
ASKPGLGSYEQY
>TRBV19|TRBJ1-2
ATGNGYT
>TRBV13|TRBJ2-7
ASSFSVYEQY
>TRBV10-3|TRBJ2-7
AISETAYEQY
>TRBV5-6|TRBJ1-3
ASSLESGNTIY
>TRBV6-5|TRBJ2-7
ASSLAGEVSEQY
>TRBV29-1|TRBJ1-1
SVDEGLDTEAF
>TRBV4-3|TRBJ2-2
ASSPGYTGELF
>TRBV27|TRBJ2-2
ASSYPDRGSSTGELF
>TRBV30|TRBJ1-1
AWSVRQMNTEAF
>TRBV7-8|TRBJ2-7
ASSLARGTGRVYEQY
>TRBV5-5|TRBJ2-3
ASSSTGGTDTQY
>TRBV6-4|TRBJ2-1
ASSGGNTNNEQF
>TRBV11-2|TRBJ2-2
ASSATQGATGELF
>TRBV5-4|TRBJ1-2
ASSLEAGGGYT
>TRBV30|TRBJ1-2
AWSAFDGYT
>TRBV18|TRBJ1-2
ASSPGAGRYGYT
>TRBV4-1|TRBJ1-1
ASSQDPPWGGDAEAF
>TRBV5-6|TRBJ2-7
ASSLGLAASYEQY
>TRBV9|TRBJ1-2
ASTENKGGYGYT
>TRBV27|TRBJ1-1
ASSFKVNTEAF